This TCR beta chain is drawn from a study of cytomegalovirus exposure and HLA in healthy donors. Measured with immunoSEQ multiplex PCR; TCRdb has only the in-frame clones, and not every one. The repertoire holds about 200,000 clones, with around 88% as singletons. Whole-study results and caveats: Published work reported that the classifier diagnosed cytomegalovirus status with high specificity and sensitivity. Fewer than 200 TCR beta chains were listed as cytomegalovirus-associated. Among TCR sequences, most were rare, though some public TCRs appeared in many donors.

The junction had 12 bases not matched to a gene; V was cut back by 7 bases and J by 6 bases. Germline CDR1 reads LNHDA; CDR2 reads SQIVND (reference sequence). The CDR3 has 16 amino acids. In this sample, this clone turned up once. What it binds is not known. Sequenced sample: PBMCs. The receptor was derived from a woman between 18 and 29 years old in good health and CMV-seronegative. The chain joins TRBV19 to TRBJ2-1; TRBD1 matches 10 bases. The CDR3 protein is CASTPYGTGDVNEQFF. In DNA, the CDR3 is TGTGCCAGTACCCCATATGGGACAGGGGATGTCAATGAGCAGTTCTTC.